The source of this T cell receptor beta chain is a study of T-cell memory formation after mild COVID-19. Study-wide results and limits: Pre-infection memory showed some responding clones, and this suggested that cross-reactive memory joined.

Only a few counts were recorded for this clonotype. The antigen is not known. Constant-segment primers served in 5'RACE that generated TCR alpha and TCR beta cDNA libraries bearing sample barcodes and UMIs. MiXCR was run by TCRdb on the 5' RACE reads, yielding one entry per CDR3 protein. The sample has around 250,000 distinct CDR3 sequences, around 15% seen once; the top ten hold around 20%. The CDR3 runs 13 residues. The germline V gene has CDR1 DFQATT and CDR2 SNEGSKA (reference sequence). V shed 5 bases and J shed 3 bases, with 12 bases lying between them. This sequence joins TRBV20-1 and TRBJ2-3; a weak D match, TRBD1 (5 bases). Sequencing input: PBMCs or a T cell subset sorted from them (not recorded which). This receptor was identified in a man between 18 and 29 years old who had mild COVID-19 (a few samples of this study predate the infection). Cell type and time point are not known. CDR3 residues: CSAPTGQTDTQYF. In DNA, the CDR3 is TGCAGTGCTCCCACAGGTCAGACAGATACGCAGTATTTT.